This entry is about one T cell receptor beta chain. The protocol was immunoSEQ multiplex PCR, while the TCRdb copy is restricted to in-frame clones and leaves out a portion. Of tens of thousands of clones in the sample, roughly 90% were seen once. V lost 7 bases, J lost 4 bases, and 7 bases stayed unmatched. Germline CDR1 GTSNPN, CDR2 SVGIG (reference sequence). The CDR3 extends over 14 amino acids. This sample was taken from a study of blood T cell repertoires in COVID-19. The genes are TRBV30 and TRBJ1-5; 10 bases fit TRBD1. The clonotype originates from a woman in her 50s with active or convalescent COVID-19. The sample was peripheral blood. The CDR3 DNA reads TGTGCCTCTAGACAGGGGGCGGATAATCAGCCCCAGCATTTT. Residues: CASRQGADNQPQHF.